This entry concerns a single T cell receptor (beta chain). The primer mix had 60 Vbeta and 13 Jbeta primers. Per the authors' pipeline: The count from a later analysis was about 80 million unique TCR beta chains, 9 million to 12 million of them shared. Libraries were prepared by immunoSEQ multiplex PCR; TCRdb keeps only in-frame clonotypes and omits some of them. Clonal size and the V and J genes are those of that table, whereas D and trimming came from the DNA. The repertoire holds some 170,000 clones, with over 75% as singletons. This specimen belongs to a study of cytomegalovirus exposure and HLA in healthy donors. Sequencing was performed on PBMCs. The TCR sequence derives from a man aged 35 to 55 in good health and CMV-seropositive.

CDR3 bases: TGTGCCAGCAGCTTAGCTAGCGGGATGTACACAGATACGCAGTATTTT. This translates into CASSLASGMYTDTQYF. The V and J genes are TRBV7-9 and TRBJ2-3; 8 nucleotides line up with TRBD2. Trimming at V came to 0 bases and at J to 2 bases, leaving 4 bases not matched to a gene. CDR1 and CDR2 (germline): SEHNR, FQNEAQ (reference sequence). The length of the CDR3 is 16 residues.